The T cell receptor (beta chain) under discussion was sequenced for a study of blood T cell repertoires in COVID-19. Across the study: Sites in the United States, Italy and Spain provided acute and convalescent COVID-19 samples.

Note on this clone: One end of the junction fails to match germline, which may point to a read error.

In the study's own analysis: Amplification from reference gene primers served as the basis for estimated nucleated cell counts. Produced via immunoSEQ multiplex PCR; TCRdb's table is partial and in-frame only. Clone size and the V and J calls come from that table; the DNA yielded D and trimming. The data contain about 190,000 clones, roughly four fifths of them singletons. Sequences were obtained from peripheral blood. The sequence was obtained from a woman aged 45-60 years with acute or convalescent COVID-19.

CDR3 amino acids: CSARDGGRPHF. The CDR3 DNA reads TGCAGTGCTAGAGATGGCGGCCGGCCGCACTTC. The chain links TRBV20-1 to TRBJ2-7, with no clear D. The germline CDR1 and CDR2 sequences are DFQATT and SNEGSKA (reference sequence). The CDR3 totals 11 residues.